This T cell receptor (beta chain) derives from a study of T cells in Graves' hyperthyroidism and ophthalmopathy. Study observations and caveats: Appearing also in blood were most of the thyroid clonotypes expanded above 0.001.

Germline assignment: CDR1 ENHRY and CDR2 SYGVKD. The V end was cut by 8 bases, the J end by 1 base, with 12 bases between. This CDR3 is built from 14 residues. This clonotype was observed many times. Its matching antigen is unknown. Graves' hyperthyroidism was deemed stable absent ophthalmopathy progression within 18 months. Amplified TCR beta CDR3 regions came from RNA transcripts. HTBI primers were used for first-round RT-PCR of the TCR CDR3. TCRdb used MiXCR to reprocess the multiplex PCR reads, holding one entry per CDR3 protein. The sample lists about 350,000 distinct CDR3 sequences, about 18% seen once, with about 4% in the top ten.

The sequenced material came from blood. This TCR was recovered from a young woman with Graves' hyperthyroidism. J is TRBJ1-5 and V is TRBV10-3; TRBD1 is a possible D gene (5 bases). The chain's CDR3 is CAIGDGRSNQPQHF. In nucleotides, the CDR3 is TGTGCCATCGGGGACGGCCGGAGCAATCAGCCCCAGCATTTT.